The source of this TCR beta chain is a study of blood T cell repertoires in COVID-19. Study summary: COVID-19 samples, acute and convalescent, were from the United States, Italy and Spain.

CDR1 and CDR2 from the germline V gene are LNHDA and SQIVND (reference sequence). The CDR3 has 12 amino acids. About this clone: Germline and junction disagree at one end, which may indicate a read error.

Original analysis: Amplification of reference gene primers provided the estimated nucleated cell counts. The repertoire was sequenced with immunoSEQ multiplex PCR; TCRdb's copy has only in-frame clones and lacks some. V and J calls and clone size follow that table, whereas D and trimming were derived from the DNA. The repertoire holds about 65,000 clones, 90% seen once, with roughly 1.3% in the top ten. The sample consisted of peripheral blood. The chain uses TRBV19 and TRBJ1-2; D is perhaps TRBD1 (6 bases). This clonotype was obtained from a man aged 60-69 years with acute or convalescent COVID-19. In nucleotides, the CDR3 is TGTGCCAGTACCCCCCCGTCGGGGGGCTCCACCTTC. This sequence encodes CASTPPSGGSTF.